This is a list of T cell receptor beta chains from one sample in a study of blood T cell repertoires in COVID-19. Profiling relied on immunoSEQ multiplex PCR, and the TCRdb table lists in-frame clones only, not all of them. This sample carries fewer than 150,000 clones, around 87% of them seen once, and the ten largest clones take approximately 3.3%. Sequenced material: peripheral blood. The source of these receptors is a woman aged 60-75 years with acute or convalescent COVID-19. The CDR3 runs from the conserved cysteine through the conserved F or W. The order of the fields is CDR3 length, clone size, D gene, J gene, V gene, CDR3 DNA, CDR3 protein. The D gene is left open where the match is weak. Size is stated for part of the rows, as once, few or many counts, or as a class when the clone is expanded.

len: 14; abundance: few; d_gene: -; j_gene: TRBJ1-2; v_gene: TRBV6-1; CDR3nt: TGTGCCAGCAGTGAATTGGCGGGTAACTATGGCTACACCTTC; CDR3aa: CASSELAGNYGYTF
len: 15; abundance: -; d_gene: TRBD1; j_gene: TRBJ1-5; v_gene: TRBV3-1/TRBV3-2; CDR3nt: TGTGCCAGCAGTTTCGGGACAGAGAGCAATCAGCCCCAGCATTTT; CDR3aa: CASSFGTESNQPQHF
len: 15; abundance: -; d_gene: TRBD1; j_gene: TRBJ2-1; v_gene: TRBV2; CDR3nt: TGTGCCAGCAGCGAGGACAGGGGGAAATACAATGAGCAGTTCTTC; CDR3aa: CASSEDRGKYNEQFF
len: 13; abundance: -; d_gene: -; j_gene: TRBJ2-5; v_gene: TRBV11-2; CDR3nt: TGTGCCAGCAGCTACGGGACACAGGAGACCCAGTACTTC; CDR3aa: CASSYGTQETQYF
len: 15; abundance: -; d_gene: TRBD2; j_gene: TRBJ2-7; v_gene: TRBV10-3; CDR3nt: TGTGCCATCCAGGGGGGAGGGACTAGCGGATACGAGCAGTACTTC; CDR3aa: CAIQGGGTSGYEQYF
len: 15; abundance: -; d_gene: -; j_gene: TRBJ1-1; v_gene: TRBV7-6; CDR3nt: TGTGCCAGCAGCCCGGCGTCTCACAGTGGCACTGAAGCTTTCTTT; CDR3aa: CASSPASHSGTEAFF
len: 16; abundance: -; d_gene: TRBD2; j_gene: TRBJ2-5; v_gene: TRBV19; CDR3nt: TGTGCCAGTTCCGTTTCGGCGGGAGGGTTGGGAGAGACCCAGTACTTC; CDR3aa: CASSVSAGGLGETQYF
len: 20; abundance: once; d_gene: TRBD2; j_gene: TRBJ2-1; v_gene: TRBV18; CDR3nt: TGTGCCAGCTCACCTAGCAGTCTGGGCGCGGGGGTCGGCGCCTACAATGAGCAGTTCTTC; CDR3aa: CASSPSSLGAGVGAYNEQFF
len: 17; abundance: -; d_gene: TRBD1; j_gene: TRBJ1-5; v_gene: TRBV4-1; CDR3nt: TGCGCCAGCAGCCAAGGGGGGACAGGAGGTACCAATCAGCCCCAGCATTTT; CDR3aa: CASSQGGTGGTNQPQHF
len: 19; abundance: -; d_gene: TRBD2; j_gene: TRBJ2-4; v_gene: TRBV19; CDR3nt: TGTGCCAGTAGTATGAGTCGGAATGCCGGGGGGGTAGCCAAAAACATTCAGTACTTC; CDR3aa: CASSMSRNAGGVAKNIQYF
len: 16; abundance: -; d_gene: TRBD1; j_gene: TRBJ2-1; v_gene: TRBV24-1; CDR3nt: TGTGCCACCAGTGATTTCGAGACAGGGAGCTACAATGAGCAGTTCTTC; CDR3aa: CATSDFETGSYNEQFF
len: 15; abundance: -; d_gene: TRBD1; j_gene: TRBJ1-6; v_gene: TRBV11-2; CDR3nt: TGTGCCAGCAGCTCCCGCGGCCAGGGGGATTCACCCCTCCACTTT; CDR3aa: CASSSRGQGDSPLHF
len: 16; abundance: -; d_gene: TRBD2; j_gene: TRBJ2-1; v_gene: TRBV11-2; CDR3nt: TGTGCCAGCAGCGACACTGGACTAGCGGGGATCAATGAGCAGTTCTTC; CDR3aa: CASSDTGLAGINEQFF
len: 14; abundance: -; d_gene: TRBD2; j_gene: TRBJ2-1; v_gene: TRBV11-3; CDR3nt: TGTGCCAGCAGCCCCCCGACTAGCAATAATGAGCAGTTCTTC; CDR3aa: CASSPPTSNNEQFF
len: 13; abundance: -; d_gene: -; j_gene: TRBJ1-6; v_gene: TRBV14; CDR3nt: TGTGCCAGCAGCCAAGGAATCTTCTCAGTCCTCCACTTT; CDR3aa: CASSQGIFSVLHF
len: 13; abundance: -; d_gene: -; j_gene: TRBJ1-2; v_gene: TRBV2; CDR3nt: TGTGCCAGCAATGGGGACGGGAGGCATGGCTACACCTTC; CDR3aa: CASNGDGRHGYTF
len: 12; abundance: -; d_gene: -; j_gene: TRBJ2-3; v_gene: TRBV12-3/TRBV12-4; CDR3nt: TGTGCCAGCAGTTTAGATCCCGGTACGCAGTATTTT; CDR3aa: CASSLDPGTQYF
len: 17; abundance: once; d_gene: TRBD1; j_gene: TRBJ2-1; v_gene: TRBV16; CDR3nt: TGTGCCAGCAGCCAATCGGTGGGGACAGGGGTCTACAATGAGCAGTTCTTC; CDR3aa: CASSQSVGTGVYNEQFF
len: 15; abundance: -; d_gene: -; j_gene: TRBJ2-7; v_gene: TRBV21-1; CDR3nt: TGTGCCAGCAGCAAAGGGAACAGCGGGAGCTACGAGCAGTACTTC; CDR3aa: CASSKGNSGSYEQYF
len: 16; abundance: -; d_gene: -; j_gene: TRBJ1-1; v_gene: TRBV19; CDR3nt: TGTGCCAGTAGGGTTGGGGGGACGGGGATGAACACTGAAGCTTTCTTT; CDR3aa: CASRVGGTGMNTEAFF
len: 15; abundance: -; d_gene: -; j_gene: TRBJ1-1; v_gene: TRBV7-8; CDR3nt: TGTGCCAGCAGCTTATGGGGCCAGTCGAACACTGAAGCTTTCTTT; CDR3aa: CASSLWGQSNTEAFF
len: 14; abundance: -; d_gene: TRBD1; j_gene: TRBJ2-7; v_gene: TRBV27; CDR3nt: TGTGCCAGCAGTATCACCGGGACAGGGTACGAGCAGTACTTC; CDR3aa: CASSITGTGYEQYF
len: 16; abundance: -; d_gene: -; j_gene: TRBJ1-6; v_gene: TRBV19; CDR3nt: TGTGCCAGTAGTCGATATCAGGGAACCTATAATTCACCCCTCCACTTT; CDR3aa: CASSRYQGTYNSPLHF
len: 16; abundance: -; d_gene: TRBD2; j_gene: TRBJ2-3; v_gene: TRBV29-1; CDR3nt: TGCAGCGCTTCAGGGGGACTAGCGATTTCCACAGATACGCAGTATTTT; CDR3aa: CSASGGLAISTDTQYF
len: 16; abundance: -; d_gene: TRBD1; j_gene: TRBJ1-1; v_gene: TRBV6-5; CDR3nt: TGTGCCAGCAGTTACTTTCCGGGACAGGGGCGCACTGAAGCTTTCTTT; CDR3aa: CASSYFPGQGRTEAFF
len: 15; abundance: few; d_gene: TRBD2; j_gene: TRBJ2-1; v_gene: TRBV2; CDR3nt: TGTGCCAGCAGTGAAACTAGCGGGAGGTACAATGAGCAGTTCTTC; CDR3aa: CASSETSGRYNEQFF
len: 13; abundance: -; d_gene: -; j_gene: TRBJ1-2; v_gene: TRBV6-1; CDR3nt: TGTGCCAGCAGTGAAGTCGGGGACTATGGCTACACCTTC; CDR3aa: CASSEVGDYGYTF
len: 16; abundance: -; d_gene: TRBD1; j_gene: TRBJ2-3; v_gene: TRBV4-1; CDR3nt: TGCGCCAGCAGCCCAAGGCAGGGGGCTCAGTCGGATACGCAGTATTTT; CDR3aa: CASSPRQGAQSDTQYF
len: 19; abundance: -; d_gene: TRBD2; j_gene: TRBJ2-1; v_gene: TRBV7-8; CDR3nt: TGTGCCAGCAGCTTAGCGGAGAGACTACTAGCGGGAGGTCGAGGAGAGCAGTTCTTC; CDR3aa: CASSLAERLLAGGRGEQFF
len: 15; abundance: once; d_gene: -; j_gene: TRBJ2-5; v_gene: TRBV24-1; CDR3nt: TGTGCCACCAGTGCCACGGACAGACACCAAGAGACCCAGTACTTC; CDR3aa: CATSATDRHQETQYF
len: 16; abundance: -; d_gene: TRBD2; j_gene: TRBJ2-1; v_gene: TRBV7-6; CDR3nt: TGTGCCAGCAGCTCCCTGAGCGGGAGGGCCAACAATGAGCAGTTCTTC; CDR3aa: CASSSLSGRANNEQFF
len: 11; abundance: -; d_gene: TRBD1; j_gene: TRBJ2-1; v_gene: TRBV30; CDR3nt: TGTACAGGGGGCTCCTACAATGAGCAGTTCTTC; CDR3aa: CTGGSYNEQFF
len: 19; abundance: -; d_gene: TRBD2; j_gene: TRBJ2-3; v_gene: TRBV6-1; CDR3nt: TGTGCCAGCAGTGTGAAGCCACTTAGCGGGAGGAGAAGGACAGATACGCAGTATTTT; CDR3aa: CASSVKPLSGRRRTDTQYF
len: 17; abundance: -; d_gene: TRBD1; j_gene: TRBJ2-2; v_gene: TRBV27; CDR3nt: TGTGCCAGCAGTCTCCTAGGACAGGGACGAAACACCGGGGAGCTGTTTTTT; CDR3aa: CASSLLGQGRNTGELFF
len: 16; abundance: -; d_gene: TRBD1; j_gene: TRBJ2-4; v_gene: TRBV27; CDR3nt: TGTGCCAGCAGTTCACACACAGGGGCAGCCAAAAACATTCAGTACTTC; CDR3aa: CASSSHTGAAKNIQYF
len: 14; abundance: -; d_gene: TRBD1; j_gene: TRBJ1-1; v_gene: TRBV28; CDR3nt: TGTGCCAGCAGTTTGACAGGGGGGAACACTGAAGCTTTCTTT; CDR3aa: CASSLTGGNTEAFF
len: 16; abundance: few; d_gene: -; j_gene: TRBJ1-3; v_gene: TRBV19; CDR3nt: TGTGCCAGTAGTTTCGACAGGCTGTCCTCTGGAAACACCATATATTTT; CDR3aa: CASSFDRLSSGNTIYF
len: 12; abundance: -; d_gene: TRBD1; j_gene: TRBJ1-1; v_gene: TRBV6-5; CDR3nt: TGTGCCAGCAGCTCCTCCGGGACAGGGGCTTTCTTT; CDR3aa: CASSSSGTGAFF
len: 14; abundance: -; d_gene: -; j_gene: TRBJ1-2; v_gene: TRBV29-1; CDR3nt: TGCAGCGTGGGAGGGGCAGGGGCTAACTATGGCTACACCTTC; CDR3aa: CSVGGAGANYGYTF
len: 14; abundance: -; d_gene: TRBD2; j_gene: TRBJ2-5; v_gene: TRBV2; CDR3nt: TGTGCCAGCAGTAACGGCGGGGGCCAAGAGACCCAGTACTTC; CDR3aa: CASSNGGGQETQYF
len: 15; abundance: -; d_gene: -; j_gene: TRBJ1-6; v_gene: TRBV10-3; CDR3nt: TGTGCCATTTCTAGAGGGGGCTCCTATAATTCACCCCTCCACTTT; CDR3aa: CAISRGGSYNSPLHF
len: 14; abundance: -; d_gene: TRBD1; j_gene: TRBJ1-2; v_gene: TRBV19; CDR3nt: TGTGCCAGTAGTACAAATGACAGGGGTAATGGCTACACCTTC; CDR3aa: CASSTNDRGNGYTF
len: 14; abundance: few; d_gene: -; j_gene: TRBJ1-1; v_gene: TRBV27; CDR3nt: TGTGCCAGCAGTTTACAGGGGCAGAACACTGAAGCTTTCTTT; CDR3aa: CASSLQGQNTEAFF
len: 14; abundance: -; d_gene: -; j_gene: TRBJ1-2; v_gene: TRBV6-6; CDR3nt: TGTGCCAGCAGTACCTACAGGGACGACTATGGCTACACCTTC; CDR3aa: CASSTYRDDYGYTF
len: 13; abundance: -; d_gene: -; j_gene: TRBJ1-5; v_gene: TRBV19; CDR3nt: TGCGCAGTTTCCTTGCAGGGCAATCAGCCCCAGCATTTT; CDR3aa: CAVSLQGNQPQHF
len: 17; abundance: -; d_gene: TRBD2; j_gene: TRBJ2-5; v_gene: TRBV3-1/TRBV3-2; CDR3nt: TGTGCCAGCAGCCTTCTGCGGGGGACTAGCGGGAAAGAGACCCAGTACTTC; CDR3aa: CASSLLRGTSGKETQYF
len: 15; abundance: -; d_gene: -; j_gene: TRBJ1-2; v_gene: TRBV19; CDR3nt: TGTGCCAGTAGTATAGAGAAGGGGTTCGACTATGGCTACACCTTC; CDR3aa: CASSIEKGFDYGYTF
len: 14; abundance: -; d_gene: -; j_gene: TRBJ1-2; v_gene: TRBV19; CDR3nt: TGTGCCAGTAGTACATCCCCTACGGTATATGGCTACACCTTC; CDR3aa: CASSTSPTVYGYTF
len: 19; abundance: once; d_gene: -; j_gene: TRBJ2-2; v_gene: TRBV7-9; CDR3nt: TGTGCCAGCAGCTTAGCTAACTTTGCGAGACTAAAGAACGCCGGGGAGCTGTTTTTT; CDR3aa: CASSLANFARLKNAGELFF
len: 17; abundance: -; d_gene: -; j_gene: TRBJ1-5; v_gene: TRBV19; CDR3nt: TGTGCCAGTAGTATGCCCCAGCTCCCAGGGTCCCATCAGCCCCAGCATTTT; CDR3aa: CASSMPQLPGSHQPQHF
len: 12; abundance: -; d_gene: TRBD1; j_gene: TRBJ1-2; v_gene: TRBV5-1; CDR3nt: TGCGCCAGCAGCTTGACAGGGGAAGGCTACACCTTC; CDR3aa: CASSLTGEGYTF
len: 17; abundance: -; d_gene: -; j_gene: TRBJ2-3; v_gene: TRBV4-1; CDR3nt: TGCGCCAGCAGCCAAGATCCCCAGTCGCATATCACAGATACGCAGTATTTT; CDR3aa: CASSQDPQSHITDTQYF
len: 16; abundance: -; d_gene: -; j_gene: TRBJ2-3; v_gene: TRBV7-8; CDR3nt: TGTGCCAGCACACTCAGCTTAACCGGGGAGTCCGCTACGCAGTATTTT; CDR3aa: CASTLSLTGESATQYF